A single sample gave rise to the 20 T cell receptor beta chains below, sequenced in a study of blood T cell repertoires in COVID-19. Sequenced by immunoSEQ multiplex PCR; TCRdb stores in-frame clones only, minus some. The data hold around 130,000 clones, with almost 85% observed a single time. The sample consisted of peripheral blood. These receptors all stem from a woman in her twenties or thirties who had recovered from COVID-19.

The gene calls are TRBV6-1 and TRBJ1-1; no firm D call. The length of the CDR3 is 15 residues. Looked up from germline, CDR1 is MNHNS and CDR2 is SASEGT. V was cut by 3 bases and J by 1 base, with 12 bases left in between. The CDR3 bases are TGTGCCAGCAGTGATAAAGCCCAGGCGAACACTGAAGCTTTCTTT. This codes for CASSDKAQANTEAFF.

The V and J genes are TRBV7-3 and TRBJ1-1; D gene ambiguous. Germline CDR1 reads SGHTA; CDR2 reads FQGTGA. Trimming removed 2 bases at V and 7 bases at J, with 11 bases between. The CDR3 runs 13 residues. This CDR3 reads CASSLQRGLEAFF. CDR3 coding DNA: TGTGCCAGCAGCTTACAGAGAGGACTTGAAGCTTTCTTT.

This chain connects TRBV14 to TRBJ2-5, with a weak D call TRBD1 (6 bases). Looked up from germline, CDR1 is SGHDN and CDR2 is FVKESK. V lost 4 bases to trimming and J lost 5 bases, with 14 bases between them. CDR3 length: 14 amino acids. CDR3 region: CASSRSGEGETQYF. CDR3 bases: TGTGCCAGCAGCCGATCAGGGGAAGGGGAGACCCAGTACTTC.

V is TRBV6-5 and J is TRBJ1-2; no clear D. The germline gives CDR1 MNHEY, CDR2 SVGAGI. The CDR3 loop spans 14 amino acids. The V end was cut by 6 bases, the J end by 4 bases, with 15 bases between. The CDR3 nucleotides read TGTGCCAGCAGATCATCCGGGGTCCTCTATGGCTACACCTTC. This encodes CASRSSGVLYGYTF.

This chain joins TRBV7-9 and TRBJ1-4; a possible D gene is TRBD1 (6 bases). CDR3 length equals 16 residues. Trimming stripped 5 bases from V and 2 bases from J, with 15 bases between. Germline CDR1 is SEHNR and CDR2 is FQNEAQ (reference sequence). In nucleotides, the CDR3 is TGTGCCAGCAGCGTAGGGGGGGTTGCGACTAATGAAAAACTGTTTTTT. It translates to CASSVGGVATNEKLFF.

The rearrangement uses TRBV19 and TRBJ1-2; no definite D call. V shed 1 base and J shed 4 bases, with 10 bases lying between them. Germline-derived CDR1 and CDR2 are LNHDA and SQIVND (reference sequence). CDR3 length equals 14 residues. CDR3 nucleotides: TGTGCCAGTAGTATAGGGCCTCTCGCCTATGGCTACACCTTC. Translated: CASSIGPLAYGYTF.

The chain joins TRBV9 to TRBJ1-6, with 11 bases aligning to TRBD1. CDR1 and CDR2 from the germline V gene are SGDLS and YYNGEE. The CDR3 runs 15 residues. V was clipped by 4 bases and J by 7 bases; unmatched bases: 4. CDR3 DNA: TGTGCCAGCAGCACCCGGACAGGGGGCAATTCACCCCTCCACTTT. This gives the protein CASSTRTGGNSPLHF.

The CDR3 DNA follows: TGCGCCACCCAGCCCGTTCCAGGGGAGGGGGCAGATACGCAGTATTTT. Its translation: CATQPVPGEGADTQYF. The rearrangement uses TRBV5-1 and TRBJ2-3; perhaps TRBD2 as D (7 bases). The CDR3 runs 16 residues. The V end lost 9 bases, the J end lost 4 bases, and 24 bases lay between the germline ends. Germline assignment: CDR1 SGHRS and CDR2 YFSETQ. The variable domain in full, with the rest retrieved from reference TRBV5-1 and TRBJ2-3, is KAGVTQTPRYLIKTRGQQVTLSCSPISGHRSVSWYQQTPGQGLQFLFEYFSETQRNKGNFPGRFSGRQFSNSRSEMNVSTLELGDSALYLCATQPVPGEGADTQYFGPGTRLTVL.

This clone was detected a few times. This chain links TRBV6-1 with TRBJ1-1, with D possibly TRBD1 on 5 matching bases. In germline, CDR1 is MNHNS, CDR2 SASEGT. Trimming pared 2 bases from V and 2 bases from J, leaving 12 bases between. This CDR3 comprises 15 residues. The CDR3 reads CASSESWGVNTEAFF. As DNA, the CDR3 is TGTGCCAGCAGTGAAAGTTGGGGGGTTAACACTGAAGCTTTCTTT.

This clone occurred once. This chain joins TRBV7-8 and TRBJ2-5, with 8 bases identical to TRBD2. This CDR3 spans 16 amino acids. The germline V gene encodes CDR1 SGHVS and CDR2 FQNEAQ. V lost 5 bases and J lost 7; bases outside the gene matches: 15. CDR3 nucleotides: TGTGCCAGCAGCCCTTCGGGGGGCGCGGGGGGAGGGACCCAGTACTTC. This codes for CASSPSGGAGGGTQYF.

V usage is TRBV7-6 and J usage is TRBJ2-5; 9 bases match TRBD1. Per germline, CDR1 SGHVS and CDR2 FNYEAQ. The CDR3 sequence is 15 residues long. V was clipped by 0 bases and J by 7 bases; unmatched bases: 6. The DNA of the CDR3 is TGTGCCAGCAGCTTAGCCGGGACAGGGAGAGCGACCCAGTACTTC. Amino acid sequence: CASSLAGTGRATQYF.

The V call is TRBV6-6, the J call TRBJ1-2; 11 bases map to TRBD1. Germline V gives CDR1 MNHNY, CDR2 SVGAGI (reference sequence). This CDR3 has 14 amino acids. The V segment lost 6 bases and the J segment 6 bases; nucleotides outside the gene matches: 6. The CDR3 region is CASRSGQGVHGYTF. CDR3 DNA sequence: TGTGCCAGCAGATCGGGACAGGGGGTTCATGGCTACACCTTC.

The chain employs TRBV19 and TRBJ2-1, with 8 bases aligning to TRBD1. The germline V gene has CDR1 LNHDA and CDR2 SQIVND (reference sequence). Unmatched junction bases numbered 20, after V lost 3 bases and J lost 7 bases. CDR3 size: 19 residues. The chain's CDR3 is CASSIHLEPETGVKNEQFF. The CDR3 region has the DNA TGTGCCAGTAGTATCCATCTAGAACCTGAGACAGGGGTAAAGAATGAGCAGTTCTTC.

This rearrangement joins TRBV11-3 to TRBJ2-3, with TRBD2 matching over 7 bases. Looked up from germline, CDR1 is SGHNT and CDR2 is YENEEA. CDR3 size: 14 residues. The junction had 3 bases not matched to a gene; V was cut back by 1 base and J by 5 bases. In DNA form, the CDR3 reads TGTGCCAGCAGCTTAGCGGGAGGCAAAGATACGCAGTATTTT. Protein: CASSLAGGKDTQYF.

V usage is TRBV19 and J usage is TRBJ1-5; 7 nucleotides align to TRBD1. With V trimmed by 7 bases and J by 7 bases, 7 bases remained unmatched. This CDR3 spans 13 amino acids. Germline assignment: CDR1 LNHDA and CDR2 SQIVND (reference sequence). The CDR3 DNA reads TGTGCCAGTACAGACAGGGCAGGGCAGCCCCAGCATTTT. This encodes CASTDRAGQPQHF. Complete variable domain (other parts from reference TRBV19 and TRBJ1-5): DGGITQSPKYLFRKEGQNVTLSCEQNLNHDAMYWYRQDPGQGLRLIYYSQIVNDFQKGDIAEGYSVSREKKESFPLTVTSAQKNPTAFYLCASTDRAGQPQHFGDGTRLSIL.

This clone showed up just once. This chain uses TRBV30 with TRBJ1-6; TRBD1 matches 7 bases. The ends lost 0 bases at V and 3 bases at J; junction bases unmatched: 5. Germline CDR1 is GTSNPN and CDR2 is SVGIG (reference sequence). This CDR3 has 16 residues. The CDR3 region has the DNA TGTGCCTGGAGTGTCAAGGGGGCGGGCTATAATTCACCCCTCCACTTT. Its protein is CAWSVKGAGYNSPLHF.

The J gene is TRBJ1-1, the V gene TRBV5-1; weak D call: TRBD1 (6 bases). The V gene lost 7 bases and the J gene lost 6 bases, with 19 bases spanning the gap. This CDR3 region has 14 residues. Germline V gene lookup returns CDR1 SGHRS and CDR2 YFSETQ. The CDR3 DNA follows: TGCGCCAGCTCCCCTTCGGGGGGCGAGGCTGAAGCTTTCTTT. Residues: CASSPSGGEAEAFF.

The V and J genes are TRBV29-1 and TRBJ2-7; no clear D gene. Trimming left V 7 bases short and J 4 bases short, with 17 bases between. Germline CDR1 and CDR2: SQVTM and ANQGSEA. The CDR3 is 13 amino acids. The DNA of the CDR3 is TGCAGCGCCCAACCGCCGGGTGGGTACGAGCAGTACTTC. Encoded protein: CSAQPPGGYEQYF.

The V gene is TRBV7-9, the J gene TRBJ1-2; 7 bases match TRBD1. Trimming at V came to 5 bases and at J to 7 bases, leaving 4 bases not matched to a gene. The length of the CDR3 is 12 residues. Germline CDR1 and CDR2: SEHNR and FQNEAQ (reference sequence). The CDR3 nucleotides read TGTGCCAGCAGCAACAGGGGTTTTGGCTACACCTTC. Translated, it gives CASSNRGFGYTF.

The chain has TRBV27 and TRBJ1-1; D gene ambiguous. Looked up from germline, CDR1 is MNHEY and CDR2 is SMNVEV (reference sequence). Between the trimmed V and J ends, which lost 2 bases and 5 bases, there was a span of 9 bases. The CDR3 runs 13 residues. Here the CDR3 DNA reads TGTGCCAGCAGTTTAGGGCGAGGGACTGAAGCTTTCTTT. Residues: CASSLGRGTEAFF.